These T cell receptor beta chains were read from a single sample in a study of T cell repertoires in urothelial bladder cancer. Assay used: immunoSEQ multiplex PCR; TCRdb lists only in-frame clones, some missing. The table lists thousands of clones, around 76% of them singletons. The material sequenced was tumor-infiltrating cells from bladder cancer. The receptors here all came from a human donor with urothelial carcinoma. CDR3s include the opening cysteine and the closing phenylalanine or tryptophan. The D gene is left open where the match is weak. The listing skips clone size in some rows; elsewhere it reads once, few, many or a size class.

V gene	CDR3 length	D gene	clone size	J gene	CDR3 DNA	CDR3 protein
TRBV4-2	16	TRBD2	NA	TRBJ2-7	TGTGCCAGCAGCCAAGATCCTAGCGGGGGGGCCAACGAGCAGTACTTC	CASSQDPSGGANEQYF
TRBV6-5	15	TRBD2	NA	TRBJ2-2	TGTGCCAGCAGTCCTAGCGGCCCGAGGACCGGGGAGCTGTTTTTT	CASSPSGPRTGELFF
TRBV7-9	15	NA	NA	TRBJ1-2	TGTGCCAGCAGCTTAGCGCTGCCGGGCGAAGATGGCTACACCTTC	CASSLALPGEDGYTF
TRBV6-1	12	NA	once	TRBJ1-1	TGTGCCAGCAGTGAACCATTAAGGTGGGCTTTCTTT	CASSEPLRWAFF
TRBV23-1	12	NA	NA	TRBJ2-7	TGCGCCCCCAGTCCAGGGTTCGGGGAGCAGTACTTC	CAPSPGFGEQYF
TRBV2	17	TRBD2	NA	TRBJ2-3	TGTGCCAGCAGATCGGGACTAGCGGGAACGGGGGGAGATACGCAGTATTTT	CASRSGLAGTGGDTQYF
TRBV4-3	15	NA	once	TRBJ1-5	TGCGCCAGCAGCCAAGACCGTGAATCGGGGCTGCCCCAGCATTTT	CASSQDRESGLPQHF
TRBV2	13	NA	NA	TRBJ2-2	TGTGCCACCCAAAAAGAGTTCACCGGGGAGCTGTTTTTT	CATQKEFTGELFF
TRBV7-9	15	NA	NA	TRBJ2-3	TGTGCCAGCCCAAAGGGCGGACCTAGCACAGATACGCAGTATTTT	CASPKGGPSTDTQYF
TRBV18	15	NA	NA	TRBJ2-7	TGTGCCAGCTCACCTGAGGGGATTCGCTACGATGGGCAGTACTTC	CASSPEGIRYDGQYF
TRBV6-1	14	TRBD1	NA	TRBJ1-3	TGTGCCAGCAGGAAACAGGGGGCAGGAAACACCATATATTTT	CASRKQGAGNTIYF
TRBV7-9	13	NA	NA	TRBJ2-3	TGTGCCAGCAGCTTATCCCACACAGATACGCAGTATTTT	CASSLSHTDTQYF
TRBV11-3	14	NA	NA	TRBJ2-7	TGTGCCAGCAGCTGGGTAGCAGACGTTTACGAGCAGTACTTC	CASSWVADVYEQYF
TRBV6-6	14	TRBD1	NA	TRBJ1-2	TGTGCCAGTAAGGGGACAGGGGGCCACTATGGCTACACCTTC	CASKGTGGHYGYTF
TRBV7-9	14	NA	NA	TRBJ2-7	TGTGCCAGCAGCACAAGCAACCAGGGGTTCGAGCAGTACTTC	CASSTSNQGFEQYF
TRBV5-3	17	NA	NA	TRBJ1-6	TGTGCCAGAAGCTTGGCCAAACAGGGAAGGGATAATTCACCCCTCCACTTT	CARSLAKQGRDNSPLHF
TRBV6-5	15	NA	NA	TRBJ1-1	TGTGCCAGCAGTTACTATGCGGGGATGAACACTGAAGCTTTCTTT	CASSYYAGMNTEAFF
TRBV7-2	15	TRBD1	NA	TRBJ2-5	TGTGCCAGCAGCTACACACCGGACAGGGTTGAGACCCAGTACTTC	CASSYTPDRVETQYF
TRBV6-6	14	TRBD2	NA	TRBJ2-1	TGTGCCAGCACCCGCGGACTAGCCTACAATGAGCAGTTCTTC	CASTRGLAYNEQFF
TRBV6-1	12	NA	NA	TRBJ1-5	TGTGCCAGCGAGGTTGGAAATCAGCCCCAGCATTTT	CASEVGNQPQHF
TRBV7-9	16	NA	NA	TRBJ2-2	TGTGCCAGTCGTCGTGTCGGGCGGGGGAACACCGGGGAGCTGTTTTTT	CASRRVGRGNTGELFF
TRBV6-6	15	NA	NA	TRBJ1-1	TGTGCCAGCAGACCTCGACAGCTGTCGAACACTGAAGCTTTCTTT	CASRPRQLSNTEAFF
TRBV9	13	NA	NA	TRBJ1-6	TGTGCCAGCAGCGTACAGGTTAATTCACCCCTCCACTTT	CASSVQVNSPLHF
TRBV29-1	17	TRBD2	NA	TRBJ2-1	TGCAGCCATACCGGGACTAGCGGGAGCATCGTCTCCAATGAGCAGTTCTTC	CSHTGTSGSIVSNEQFF
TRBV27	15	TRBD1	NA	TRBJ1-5	TGTGCCAGCAGTTTGGGGACAGGGATAGATCAGCCCCAGCATTTT	CASSLGTGIDQPQHF
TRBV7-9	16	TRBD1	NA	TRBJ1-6	TGTGCCAGCAGCTACCGGGACAGGGGGAAAAATTCACCCCTCCACTTT	CASSYRDRGKNSPLHF
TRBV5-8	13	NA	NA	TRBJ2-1	TGTGCCAGCAGCTTTGGATCAGTCGGGGAGCAGTTCTTC	CASSFGSVGEQFF
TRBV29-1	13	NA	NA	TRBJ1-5	TGCAGCGGCTCTAGAGGGGTTAATCAGCCCCAGCATTTT	CSGSRGVNQPQHF
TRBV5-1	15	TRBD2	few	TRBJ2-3	TGCGCCAGCAGCCGTAGCGGGGTTGGTACAGATACGCAGTATTTT	CASSRSGVGTDTQYF
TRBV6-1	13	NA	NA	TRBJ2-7	TGTGCCAGCAACGGGCAGGGATCCCACGAGCAGTACTTC	CASNGQGSHEQYF
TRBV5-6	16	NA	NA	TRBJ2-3	TGTGCCAGCAGCTTGGGACTAGAAGAAAGCACAGATACGCAGTATTTT	CASSLGLEESTDTQYF
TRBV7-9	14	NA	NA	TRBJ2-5	TGTGCCAGCAGCTTAATTAGGTCAGAAGAGACCCAGTACTTC	CASSLIRSEETQYF
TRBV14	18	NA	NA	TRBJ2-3	TGTGCCAGCAGCCGAAAGATTAGAACGGCCGATTATCCAGATACGCAGTATTTT	CASSRKIRTADYPDTQYF
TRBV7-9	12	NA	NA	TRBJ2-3	TGTGCCAGCAGCTTAGTCTCCGATACGCAGTATTTT	CASSLVSDTQYF
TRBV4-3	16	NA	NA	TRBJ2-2	TGCGCCAGCAGCCAAAGACCGGGACCACAGGCCGGGGAGCTGTTTTTT	CASSQRPGPQAGELFF
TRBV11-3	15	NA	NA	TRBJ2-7	TGTGCCAGCAGCTTGGGACTTATCCACGGGGACGAGCAGTACTTC	CASSLGLIHGDEQYF
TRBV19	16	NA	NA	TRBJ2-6	TGTGCCAGTAGTATAAATCCGGGCTCTGGGGCCAACGTCCTGACTTTC	CASSINPGSGANVLTF
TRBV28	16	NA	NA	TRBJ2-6	TGTGCCAGCAGTTTGGAGGGGATCTCTGGGGCCAACGTCCTGACTTTC	CASSLEGISGANVLTF
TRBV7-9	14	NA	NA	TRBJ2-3	TGTGCCAGCAGCTTAATGCAGGGCTCAGATACGCAGTATTTT	CASSLMQGSDTQYF